This TCR beta chain was identified in a study of blood T cells in healthy people across ages. General study points: PBMCs went unsorted, and a conclusive naive versus antigen-experienced comparison was therefore prevented.

A second roughly 6 to 12 cycle PCR used barcoded and J-beta primers. Each cDNA molecule was tagged by a template-switch adaptor with 12 random nucleotides. Using its own MiXCR run on the 5' RACE reads, TCRdb lists one record per CDR3 protein. The sample gives 800,000 to 950,000 distinct CDR3 sequences, about 36% of which show up once; approximately 13% is in the top ten. The donors, aged roughly 6 to 90, were healthy Caucasians from Russia. Isolation yielded PBMCs, at least 7 million per sample, in every case. The CDR3 is 17 amino acids. In regard to this clonotype: The antigen is undetermined.

The sequence was collected from a man between 18 and 29 years old in good health. Input material: blood. The chain links TRBV12-3 or TRBV12-4 to TRBJ2-1, with D possibly called TRBD1 or TRBD2 (5 bases each). Judging by the DNA end, TRBJ2-7 fits better; the J call may be wrong. The CDR3 region has the DNA TGTGCCAGCAGTTTAATGGGGGAAGGCGTCTCCTACAATGAGCAGTACTTC. Translating gives CASSLMGEGVSYNEQYF.